What follows are 25 T cell receptor beta chains derived from one specimen sequenced in a study of blood T cell repertoires in COVID-19 (dated by TCRdb to 2018 to 2021). The protocol used for the library was the immunoSEQ multiplex PCR assay. Drawn from immuneACCESS, this table holds only the in-frame rearrangements with V and J called that TCRdb kept. Clones are partly lost; checked studies trace under half to an unresolved V gene and leave the rest unexplained. A total of under 400,000 clones appear in this sample, about 86% of them only once. Around 4.5% of the sample rests with the top ten. The specimen sequenced was PBMCs or T cells enriched from blood (not recorded which). These receptors were taken from a woman in her thirties or forties with acute COVID-19.

This clone was seen a single time. The chain is built from TRBV6-5 and TRBJ2-7, with a weak D call TRBD1 (5 bases). In germline, CDR1 is MNHEY, CDR2 SVGAGI. V lost 8 bases and J 4 bases, leaving 12 bases between the germline ends. The CDR3 runs to 12 residues. The CDR3 spells CASSQGSYEQYF. The CDR3 bases are TGTGCCAGCTCTCAGGGTTCTTACGAGCAGTACTTC.

The chain employs TRBV4-1 and TRBJ2-1; 10 bases are shared with TRBD1. The V gene's germline CDR1 is MGHRA and CDR2 YSYEKL. V shed 7 bases, J shed 6 bases, and the junction held 9 bases outside the gene matches. CDR3 length: 15 amino acids. Written as DNA, the CDR3 is TGCGCCAGCACCCCTGGGGACAGGGGAGGCAATGAGCAGTTCTTC. Its translation is CASTPGDRGGNEQFF.

This clone was detected only once. The rearrangement links TRBV5-4 to TRBJ2-3, with 13 positions matching TRBD2. J lost 2 bases, V lost 3 bases, and 6 bases had no gene match. This CDR3 is 17 amino acids long. CDR1 SGHNT and CDR2 YYREEE come from the germline V gene (reference sequence). CDR3 DNA sequence: TGTGCCAGCAGCTCACAGACTAGCGGGGGGCCCACAGATACGCAGTATTTT. This translates into CASSSQTSGGPTDTQYF.

The chain recombines TRBV6-5 with TRBJ2-1; 11 nucleotides align to TRBD2. The CDR3 is 14 amino acids. Germline V lookup: CDR1 MNHEY, CDR2 SVGAGI. The V and J ends lost 8 bases and 4 bases, in that order; junction bases with no gene match: 4. CDR3 in DNA: TGTGCCAGCGAGGGGACTAGCGGATACAATGAGCAGTTCTTC. Its translation: CASEGTSGYNEQFF.

In this sample, this clone turned up once. The chain joins TRBV11-2 to TRBJ1-1, with TRBD1 identical over 10 bases. V gave up 0 bases and J gave up 10 bases; unmatched junction bases: 8. Germline V CDR1 and CDR2: SGHAT, FQNNGV. The CDR3 sequence is 15 residues long. In DNA form, the CDR3 reads TGTGCCAGCAGCTTAGAATGGACAGGGGGTCCGCGAGCTTTCTTT. Translated, it gives CASSLEWTGGPRAFF.

J is TRBJ2-7 and V is TRBV5-5; TRBD1 is a possible D gene (6 bases). Per germline, CDR1 SGHKS and CDR2 YYEKEE (reference sequence). The CDR3 runs 14 residues. V was shortened by 2 bases and J by 4 bases, with 13 bases between the two germline ends. The CDR3 is CASSLGGPLYEQYF. In DNA, the CDR3 is TGTGCCAGCAGCTTAGGGGGTCCCTTGTACGAGCAGTACTTC.

The genes are TRBV9 and TRBJ1-5, with 9 bases that match TRBD1. CDR3 size: 15 residues. Trimming at V came to 5 bases and at J to 4 bases, leaving 7 bases not matched to a gene. CDR1 SGDLS and CDR2 YYNGEE come from the germline V gene. Here the CDR3 reads CASSFGTGTNQPQHF. In nucleotides, the CDR3 is TGTGCCAGCAGTTTCGGGACAGGGACTAATCAGCCCCAGCATTTT. Filled out from reference TRBV9 and TRBJ1-5, the complete variable domain reads DSGVTQTPKHLITATGQRVTLRCSPRSGDLSVYWYQQSLDQGLQFLIQYYNGEERAKGNILERFSAQQFPDLHSELNLSSLELGDSALYFCASSFGTGTNQPQHFGDGTRLSIL.

The V call is TRBV7-2, the J call TRBJ2-1; 10 bases are shared with TRBD2. J gave up 3 bases and V 9 bases, and 5 bases lay outside the gene matches. The CDR3 covers 14 residues. The germline V gene has CDR1 SGHTA and CDR2 FQGNSA. CDR3 nucleotides: TGTGCCAGTGCCGGGACTAGCGTCTACAATGAGCAGTTCTTC. Amino acid sequence: CASAGTSVYNEQFF.

The V gene is TRBV5-1, the J gene TRBJ2-7; 9 bases agree with TRBD2. The germline gives CDR1 SGHRS, CDR2 YFSETQ. V lost 4 bases, J lost 2 bases, and 13 bases stayed unmatched. This CDR3 comprises 17 residues. For the CDR3, the DNA is TGCGCCAGCAGCCGGAGGGGTGGTAGCGGGAGAACCTACGAGCAGTACTTC. Encoded protein: CASSRRGGSGRTYEQYF.

The rearrangement joins TRBV4-3 to TRBJ1-2, with 9 positions matching TRBD1. The V gene end was trimmed by 1 base and the J gene end by 5 bases; junction bases not matched to a gene: 2. The CDR3 is 14 amino acids. Germline lookup yields CDR1 LGHNA and CDR2 YSLEER. CDR3 DNA: TGCGCCAGCAGCCAAGTGGGACAGGGATATGGCTACACCTTC. Translated, it gives CASSQVGQGYGYTF.

This chain connects TRBV7-9 to TRBJ2-7; TRBD1 aligns across 8 bases. Germline V lookup: CDR1 SEHNR, CDR2 FQNEAQ (reference sequence). Trimming took 6 bases from V and 2 from J; bases not matched to a gene: 6. The CDR3 loop spans 14 amino acids. The CDR3 sequence: CASRRTGPAYEQYF. The CDR3 region has the DNA TGTGCCAGCAGGAGGACAGGGCCCGCCTACGAGCAGTACTTC.

This chain connects TRBV15 to TRBJ2-3, with TRBD2 matching 13 bases. This CDR3 is 16 amino acids long. V gave up 5 bases and J gave up 0 bases; unmatched junction bases: 2. The germline V gene has CDR1 LNHNV and CDR2 YYDKDF (reference sequence). CDR3 nucleotide sequence: TGTGCCACCAGCGGGGGACTAGCGGGGAGCACAGATACGCAGTATTTT. This sequence encodes CATSGGLAGSTDTQYF.

This chain links TRBV4-1 with TRBJ1-2; D is possibly TRBD1 (6 bases). Trimming removed 4 bases at V and 0 bases at J, with 12 bases between. The germline V gene has CDR1 MGHRA and CDR2 YSYEKL. The CDR3 covers 15 residues. The chain's CDR3 is CASSPGTQTNYGYTF. The CDR3, as DNA: TGCGCCAGCAGCCCCGGGACACAAACTAACTATGGCTACACCTTC.

The gene calls are TRBV18 and TRBJ1-1; 7 bases are shared with TRBD1. Germline assignment: CDR1 KGHSH and CDR2 LQKENI. V trimming: 8 bases; J trimming: 1 base; junction bases outside the gene matches: 7. The length of the CDR3 is 14 residues. The chain's CDR3 is CASGYRGENTEAFF. The CDR3 nucleotides are TGTGCCAGCGGCTACAGGGGTGAGAACACTGAAGCTTTCTTT.

The V and J genes are TRBV27 and TRBJ2-7; 10 bases fit TRBD1. With 6 bases clipped from V and 3 bases from J, the junction kept 8 bases outside the gene matches. The CDR3 is 15 residues long. CDR1 MNHEY and CDR2 SMNVEV come from the germline V gene (reference sequence). Here the CDR3 DNA reads TGTGCCAGCAGGGATGGACAGGGGGGGGACTACGAGCAGTACTTC. Protein: CASRDGQGGDYEQYF.

The chain links TRBV3-1 (or the pseudogene TRBV3-2) to TRBJ2-3; 9 bases line up with TRBD2. CDR1 LGHDT and CDR2 YNNKEL come from the germline V gene (reference sequence). The length of the CDR3 is 17 residues. V shed 0 bases and J 5 bases; nucleotides not matched to a gene: 9. The CDR3, as DNA: TGTGCCAGCAGCCAAGATATCCAGCGGGGGGTTATAGATACGCAGTATTTT. Amino acid sequence: CASSQDIQRGVIDTQYF.

The chain employs TRBV6-2 or TRBV6-3 and TRBJ2-7; TRBD2 matches at 7 bases. This CDR3 is built from 13 residues. The ends lost 4 bases at V and 1 base at J; junction bases unmatched: 1. Germline CDR1 MNHEY, CDR2 SVGEGT. In nucleotides, the CDR3 is TGTGCCAGCAGTTTGGGACTATCCTACGAGCAGTACTTC. This encodes CASSLGLSYEQYF.

This clone has just a few counts. J is TRBJ2-7 and V is TRBV9; 14 nucleotides line up with TRBD2. Trimming cost V 3 bases and J 7 bases; bases outside gene matches: 6. The CDR3 runs to 15 residues. Germline-derived CDR1 and CDR2 are SGDLS and YYNGEE. The CDR3, as DNA: TGTGCCAGCAGCGCACCGGGACTAGCGGGAGTGGAGCAGTACTTC. Translated: CASSAPGLAGVEQYF.

This chain connects TRBV3-1 (or the pseudogene TRBV3-2) to TRBJ1-3, with a weak D call TRBD1 (6 bases). V lost 3 bases, J lost 0 bases, and 15 bases lay in between. This CDR3 has 17 residues. The germline gives CDR1 LGHDT, CDR2 YNNKEL (reference sequence). CDR3 protein: CASSHQDRTHSGNTIYF. CDR3 bases: TGTGCCAGCAGCCACCAAGACAGGACCCACTCTGGAAACACCATATATTTT.

The genes are TRBV5-6 and TRBJ2-1, with D tentatively TRBD1 (6 bases). This CDR3 is 15 amino acids long. Trimming removed 2 bases at V and 4 bases at J, with 13 bases between. Per the germline V gene, CDR1 is SGHDT and CDR2 is YYEEEE. The CDR3 loop is CASSFGTGRYNEQFF. CDR3 DNA: TGTGCCAGCAGCTTCGGTACAGGGAGATACAATGAGCAGTTCTTC.

The sample holds one count of this clone. The chain employs TRBV5-1 and TRBJ2-1; 8 bases align to TRBD2. Germline V gene lookup returns CDR1 SGHRS and CDR2 YFSETQ. The CDR3 covers 16 residues. V was clipped by 3 bases and J by 0 bases; unmatched bases: 5. This CDR3 reads CASSWSAGGSYNEQFF. The CDR3 nucleotides are TGCGCCAGCAGCTGGTCTGCGGGAGGCTCCTACAATGAGCAGTTCTTC.

The J gene is TRBJ2-7, the V gene TRBV7-9; D may be TRBD1 (5 bases). This CDR3 contains 12 residues. Germline V gene data show CDR1 as SEHNR and CDR2 as FQNEAQ (reference sequence). V was clipped by 3 bases and J by 7 bases, with 10 bases between them. The CDR3 region has the DNA TGTGCCAGCAGCTTCGGACAAGGGGAGCAGTACTTC. The encoded protein is CASSFGQGEQYF.

The chain is built from TRBV18 and TRBJ1-4; D is possibly TRBD1 (6 bases). This CDR3 is 15 amino acids long. Germline V gene sequence: CDR1 KGHSH, CDR2 LQKENI. The ends were cut back, 1 base at V and 7 bases at J, with 13 bases in the middle. The CDR3 nucleotides are TGTGCCAGCTCACCACGGGACACGGCGGGTGAAAAACTGTTTTTT. Translated, it gives CASSPRDTAGEKLFF. Looking up the rest from reference TRBV18 and TRBJ1-4 gives the full variable domain: NAGVMQNPRHLVRRRGQEARLRCSPMKGHSHVYWYRQLPEEGLKFMVYLQKENIIDESGMPKERFSAEFPKEGPSILRIQQVVRGDSAAYFCASSPRDTAGEKLFFGSGTQLSVL.

The rearrangement links TRBV4-3 to TRBJ1-6; D not certain. The CDR3 runs 15 residues. Trimming cost V 2 bases and J 8 bases, with 13 bases left between them. Germline V gene lookup returns CDR1 LGHNA and CDR2 YSLEER. CDR3 DNA: TGCGCCAGCAGCCAACAGTTCATCAAAGATTCACCCCTCCACTTT. It codes for CASSQQFIKDSPLHF.

The chain couples TRBV6-5 to TRBJ2-1; 7 nucleotides agree with TRBD2. This CDR3 region has 14 residues. CDR1 MNHEY and CDR2 SVGAGI come from the germline V gene. The V segment lost 6 bases and the J segment 1 base; nucleotides outside the gene matches: 3. CDR3 nucleotides: TGTGCCAGCAGGACGGGAGGATCCTACAATGAGCAGTTCTTC. Translated, it gives CASRTGGSYNEQFF.